These T cell receptor beta chains were read from a single sample in a study of shared clonotypes between healthy human individuals. Clones were sequenced by immunoSEQ multiplex PCR, and TCRdb holds only the in-frame ones, with some missing. Altogether roughly 2,000,000 clones are present, about 95% being singletons, with the ten largest covering roughly 1%. Sequencing input: naive CD8+ T cells sorted from blood. The source of these receptors is a man younger than 35 in good health. Each CDR3 is given with its conserved first and last residue. Each record gives: V gene, clone size, D gene, CDR3 length, J gene, CDR3 protein, CDR3 DNA. A D gene is named only where the DNA matches it firmly. Clone sizes are given selectively: once, few, many, or a class where the clone is expanded.

TRBV29-1	-	-	12	TRBJ1-2	CSVEDLQLGYTF	TGCAGCGTTGAAGATCTTCAATTGGGCTACACCTTC
TRBV6-1	-	-	13	TRBJ2-7	CASSEGLFYEQYF	TGTGCCAGCAGTGAGGGACTCTTCTACGAGCAGTACTTC
TRBV5-1	-	-	16	TRBJ2-1	CASSLSGPLPYNEQFF	TGCGCCAGCAGTCTTTCGGGACCCCTTCCCTACAATGAGCAGTTCTTC
TRBV15	-	TRBD2	16	TRBJ2-3	CATSRDRSGRIDTQYF	TGTGCCACCAGCAGAGATCGCAGCGGGAGAATAGATACGCAGTATTTT
TRBV28	-	-	12	TRBJ2-1	CASSPYYNEQFF	TGTGCCAGCAGTCCTTACTACAATGAGCAGTTCTTC
TRBV7-8	-	-	14	TRBJ2-7	CASSGTLISYEQYF	TGTGCCAGCAGCGGGACCCTCATCTCCTACGAGCAGTACTTC
TRBV27	-	TRBD1	13	TRBJ1-1	CASSLRGPTEAFF	TGTGCCAGCAGTTTAAGGGGGCCCACTGAAGCTTTCTTT
TRBV6-5	-	-	12	TRBJ1-2	CASLDTRGGYTF	TGTGCCAGCCTCGACACACGCGGGGGCTACACCTTC
TRBV6-1	few	-	14	TRBJ1-5	CATRTVYSNQPQHF	TGTGCCACTAGGACAGTTTATAGCAATCAGCCCCAGCATTTT
TRBV4-3	-	-	15	TRBJ2-5	CASSQDHNTQETQYF	TGCGCCAGCAGCCAAGATCACAACACCCAAGAGACCCAGTACTTC
TRBV7-8	once	TRBD1	12	TRBJ2-7	CASSRQGSEQYF	TGTGCCAGCAGCCGACAGGGTTCCGAGCAGTACTTC
TRBV13	-	-	13	TRBJ2-7	CASSLGASYEQYF	TGTGCCAGCAGCTTAGGGGCCTCCTACGAGCAGTACTTC
TRBV15	-	TRBD2	15	TRBJ2-1	CATSSFGTSDNEQFF	TGTGCCACCAGCAGTTTTGGGACTAGCGACAATGAGCAGTTCTTC
TRBV2	once	TRBD1	16	TRBJ1-6	CASSEGQSSYNSPLHF	TGTGCCAGCAGTGAGGGACAGAGCTCTTATAATTCACCCCTCCACTTT
TRBV6-5	-	TRBD2	15	TRBJ2-1	CASSGLAGVRTEQFF	TGTGCCAGCAGTGGACTAGCGGGAGTGCGAACTGAGCAGTTCTTC
TRBV4-2	-	-	13	TRBJ2-2	CASRTKGTGELFF	TGTGCCAGCAGGACTAAGGGCACCGGGGAGCTGTTTTTT
TRBV4-1	-	-	14	TRBJ2-3	CASSPSPSTDTQYF	TGCGCCAGCAGCCCAAGCCCCAGCACAGATACGCAGTATTTT
TRBV6-5	-	-	12	TRBJ1-1	CASSYYGGEAFF	TGTGCCAGCAGTTACTATGGTGGTGAAGCTTTCTTT
TRBV18	-	-	13	TRBJ2-7	CASSPRDAYEQYF	TGTGCCAGCTCACCACGGGACGCCTACGAGCAGTACTTC
TRBV7-8	-	TRBD1	16	TRBJ2-5	CASSLETGGESETQYF	TGTGCCAGCTCGCTAGAAACAGGGGGCGAGTCCGAGACCCAGTACTTC
TRBV25-1	-	TRBD2	13	TRBJ2-1	CASGGGDIQGQFF	TGTGCCAGCGGGGGAGGGGATATTCAAGGGCAGTTCTTC